Detailed here is one TCR beta chain. The antigen remains unidentified. These data are taken from a study of blood T cells in healthy people across ages. Overall study results and limits: TCR beta diversity per million T cells fell roughly linearly with age.

Healthy Caucasian individuals from Russia aged about 6 to 100 were enrolled as donors. The CDR3 totals 17 residues. From germline, CDR1 is SGHTA and CDR2 FQGNSA. Alongside a J-beta primer mix, a sample-barcoded 5' primer served in a second PCR lasting about 7 to 11 cycles. Each TCR beta cDNA got a 12-nucleotide random molecular identifier. TCRdb re-called the 5' RACE reads with MiXCR, one entry per CDR3 protein. The table has some 370,000 distinct CDR3 sequences, roughly half seen once; the top ten hold under 60%. The chain is built from TRBV7-2 and TRBJ2-5; weak D call: TRBD2 (6 bases). The J call may be incorrect, as the DNA end agrees better with TRBJ2-7. The TCR originated in a man aged 60 to 69 in good health. Sequenced sample: blood. DNA of the CDR3: TGTGCCAGCAGCTTAAGAGATGCGGGGTCCGGGCCCTACGAGCAGTACTTC. It codes for CASSLRDAGSGPYEQYF.